This TCR beta chain was obtained from a study of response to subunit inactivated influenza vaccine. Ten or more counts support this clonotype. TCRdb ran MiXCR on the RT-PCR reads and lists one entry per CDR3 protein. The table has 450,000 to 700,000 distinct CDR3 sequences, around 13% seen once. The sequenced sample was PBMCs from blood, obtained approximately 12 days after vaccination. This clonotype was sampled from a man aged 45-65 years who received an inactivated influenza vaccine.

CDR3 sequence (DNA): TGTGCCAGCAGCGCCCCTTGGACAGGGGGGACCGGGGAGCTGTTTTTT. This sequence encodes CASSAPWTGGTGELFF. The genes are TRBV4-2 and TRBJ2-2; 10 bases are a match to TRBD1. This CDR3 has 16 amino acids. Germline loops: CDR1 LGHNA, CDR2 YNFKEQ. V lost 5 bases and J lost 5; bases outside the gene matches: 8.